Listed here are 31 T cell receptor beta chains from one sample, sequenced in a study of cytomegalovirus exposure and HLA in healthy donors. 60 Vbeta and 13 Jbeta primers were used in PCR. Sequencing used immunoSEQ multiplex PCR; TCRdb keeps in-frame clones, though not all of them. The data hold fewer than 200,000 clones, with around four fifths observed a single time. Sequencing was carried out using PBMCs. The source of these receptors is a woman in her forties or fifties in good health and CMV-seronegative.

This chain uses TRBV25-1 with TRBJ2-1; 16 bases are a match to TRBD2. This CDR3 is 18 amino acids long. The ends lost 8 bases at V and 2 bases at J; junction bases unmatched: 9. The V gene's germline CDR1 is MGHDK and CDR2 SYGVNS. The CDR3 region is CASGEGLAGGPPYNEQFF. The CDR3 DNA reads as TGTGCCAGCGGAGAGGGACTAGCGGGAGGGCCGCCCTACAATGAGCAGTTCTTC.

The genes are TRBV5-1 and TRBJ1-4; D is perhaps TRBD1 (5 bases). Germline CDR1 and CDR2: SGHRS and YFSETQ. V gave up 4 bases and J gave up 3 bases, with 10 bases separating them. The CDR3 sequence is 14 residues long. CDR3 protein: CASSPTDPNEKLFF. In DNA form, the CDR3 reads TGCGCCAGCAGCCCGACAGACCCTAATGAAAAACTGTTTTTT.

The chain recombines TRBV28 with TRBJ1-2; D is possibly TRBD1 (5 bases). Germline values: CDR1 MDHEN, CDR2 SYDVKM. The germline V and J ends were trimmed by 5 bases and 5 bases, with 18 bases remaining between them. This CDR3 is built from 15 residues. CDR3 amino acids: CASSPQGGVGYGYTF. The CDR3 region has the DNA TGTGCCAGCAGTCCTCAGGGAGGAGTAGGGTATGGCTACACCTTC.

The rearrangement uses TRBV2 and TRBJ2-4; 7 bases agree with TRBD1. The CDR3 totals 15 residues. J was trimmed by 1 base and V by 5 bases; bases with no gene match: 5. Germline-derived CDR1 and CDR2 are SNHLY and FYNNEI. The CDR3 DNA is TGTGCCAGCAGTCAACAGGGGATCGCCAAAAACATTCAGTACTTC. Its translation: CASSQQGIAKNIQYF.

The V gene is TRBV2, the J gene TRBJ2-5; D may be TRBD2 (6 bases). CDR1 is SNHLY and CDR2 is FYNNEI in the germline V gene. The CDR3 is 12 amino acids. Trimming pared 5 bases from V and 6 bases from J, leaving 10 bases between. For the CDR3, the DNA is TGTGCCAGCAGTTGGGGGGAACAGACCCAGTACTTC. Residues: CASSWGEQTQYF.

The V gene is TRBV6-4, the J gene TRBJ2-1; TRBD2 agrees at 13 bases. The V gene end was trimmed by 6 bases and the J gene end by 9 bases; junction bases not matched to a gene: 8. Germline-derived CDR1 and CDR2 are MRHNA and SNTAGT. The CDR3 contains 15 residues. CDR3 amino acids: CASRGGLAGISEQFF. The CDR3 bases are TGTGCCAGCAGGGGGGGACTAGCGGGAATCAGTGAGCAGTTCTTC.

V usage is TRBV4-2 and J usage is TRBJ2-2; 7 bases are shared with TRBD1. Germline V CDR1 and CDR2: LGHNA, YNFKEQ. The CDR3 sequence is 16 residues long. V shed 0 bases and J 4 bases; nucleotides not matched to a gene: 5. CDR3 amino acids: CASSQEADRVTGELFF. In nucleotides, the CDR3 is TGTGCCAGCAGCCAAGAAGCCGACAGGGTCACCGGGGAGCTGTTTTTT.

The chain recombines TRBV7-9 with TRBJ1-1; D is unclear. V was clipped by 5 bases and J by 1 base, with 8 bases between them. The CDR3 has 13 residues. From germline, CDR1 is SEHNR and CDR2 FQNEAQ (reference sequence). The CDR3 nucleotides read TGTGCCAGCAGCCTCCGGGAGAACACTGAAGCTTTCTTT. This codes for CASSLRENTEAFF.

This rearrangement joins TRBV15 to TRBJ2-1; 9 nucleotides match TRBD1. From germline, CDR1 is LNHNV and CDR2 YYDKDF (reference sequence). Germline trimming cut 3 bases from V and 9 bases from J; bases unmatched to any gene: 6. This CDR3 contains 14 residues. DNA of the CDR3: TGTGCCACCAGCAGGTATCGACAGGGGGGTGAGCAGTTCTTC. Translated, it gives CATSRYRQGGEQFF. Supplemented by reference TRBV15 and TRBJ2-1, the full variable domain reads DAMVIQNPRYQVTQFGKPVTLSCSQTLNHNVMYWYQQKSSQAPKLLFHYYDKDFNNEADTPDNFQSRRPNTSFCFLDIRSPGLGDTAMYLCATSRYRQGGEQFFGPGTRLTVL.

This rearrangement joins TRBV28 to TRBJ2-1; possible D gene TRBD1, 6 bases. Germline V CDR1 and CDR2: MDHEN, SYDVKM. The length of the CDR3 is 18 residues. The V end lost 5 bases, the J end lost 0 bases, and 20 bases lay between the germline ends. The CDR3 DNA follows: TGTGCCAGCAGTAGGGGGTCCTCTCGTCGGAGCTCCTACAATGAGCAGTTCTTC. It is translated as CASSRGSSRRSSYNEQFF.

This clone was seen a few times. The chain joins TRBV29-1 to TRBJ2-6; 10 bases agree with TRBD2. V was clipped by 7 bases and J by 2 bases; unmatched bases: 11. This CDR3 spans 17 amino acids. Per germline, CDR1 SQVTM and CDR2 ANQGSEA. In DNA form, the CDR3 reads TGCAGCGCAAGGACTAGCGGCGCTCCTACTGGGGCCAACGTCCTGACTTTC. Translated, it gives CSARTSGAPTGANVLTF.

V is TRBV9 and J is TRBJ2-1; TRBD1 agrees at 8 bases. The CDR3 has 13 amino acids. Trimming cost V 4 bases and J 4 bases; bases outside gene matches: 1. The germline V gene has CDR1 SGDLS and CDR2 YYNGEE. The CDR3 nucleotides read TGTGCCAGCAGCCGACAGGGGTACAATGAGCAGTTCTTC. It specifies CASSRQGYNEQFF.

The J gene is TRBJ2-3, the V gene TRBV6-5; 10 bases agree with TRBD2. Per germline, CDR1 MNHEY and CDR2 SVGAGI. The CDR3 length is 14 residues. The ends lost 4 bases at V and 5 bases at J; junction bases unmatched: 3. The CDR3 loop is CASSSLAGVDTQYF. CDR3 nucleotides: TGTGCCAGCAGTTCCCTAGCGGGAGTAGATACGCAGTATTTT.

The rearrangement joins TRBV6-1 to TRBJ2-2, with a tentative D call TRBD1 (6 bases). The CDR3 spans 15 residues. V was clipped by 5 bases and J by 8 bases, with 18 bases between them. CDR1 and CDR2 (germline): MNHNS, SASEGT. The CDR3 nucleotides are TGTGCCAGCAGTTCTCCGGGACACAAGGCAGGGGAGCTGTTTTTT. This encodes CASSSPGHKAGELFF.

The chain uses TRBV2 and TRBJ2-1, with a possible D match to TRBD1 (6 bases). Germline loops: CDR1 SNHLY, CDR2 FYNNEI. The CDR3 consists of 17 residues. Trimming removed 4 bases from V and 8 bases from J, with 24 bases in between. The CDR3 DNA follows: TGTGCCAGCAGTGCCCAGACAGGTCTCAATCTGAGGGATGAGCAGTTCTTC. Translation: CASSAQTGLNLRDEQFF.

The CDR3 coding sequence is TGTGCCAGCAGTTTAACTGGGAGCACTGAAGCTTTCTTT. It codes for CASSLTGSTEAFF. V is TRBV27 and J is TRBJ1-1; D not certain. The CDR3 runs to 13 residues. Deletions cut 2 bases from V and 4 bases from J, with 8 bases between. Germline CDR1 and CDR2: MNHEY and SMNVEV (reference sequence).

V usage is TRBV18 and J usage is TRBJ2-2; no firm D call. The CDR3 is made up of 13 amino acids. The V gene lost 3 bases and the J gene lost 4 bases, with 6 bases spanning the gap. The germline gives CDR1 KGHSH, CDR2 LQKENI. CDR3 in DNA: TGTGCCAGCTCACCCACGAGCACCGGGGAGCTGTTTTTT. Translated: CASSPTSTGELFF.

The V gene is TRBV20-1, the J gene TRBJ2-7; maybe TRBD2 (5 bases). V lost 5 bases and J lost 4, with 9 bases in between. The germline gives CDR1 DFQATT, CDR2 SNEGSKA (reference sequence). The CDR3 is made up of 11 amino acids. Written as DNA, the CDR3 is TGCAGTGCTTCCCGGGAATACGAGCAGTACTTC. This encodes CSASREYEQYF.

This chain links TRBV5-1 with TRBJ2-2, with unresolved D. Trimming took 1 base from V and 0 from J, leaving 7 bases between them. Looked up from germline, CDR1 is SGHRS and CDR2 is YFSETQ. CDR3 length equals 15 residues. The DNA of the CDR3 is TGCGCCAGCAGCTTGATGGAGACGAACACCGGGGAGCTGTTTTTT. Residues: CASSLMETNTGELFF.

The rearrangement links TRBV18 to TRBJ2-5, with D possibly TRBD1 on 5 matching bases. The V and J ends lost 2 bases and 3 bases respectively, with 10 bases between them. The CDR3 extends over 14 amino acids. The V gene's germline CDR1 is KGHSH and CDR2 LQKENI. The CDR3 coding sequence is TGTGCCAGCTCACCAGTTAGCAGGGAAGAGACCCAGTACTTC. Its translation: CASSPVSREETQYF. Based on the CDR3 plus reference TRBV18 and TRBJ2-5, the full variable domain is NAGVMQNPRHLVRRRGQEARLRCSPMKGHSHVYWYRQLPEEGLKFMVYLQKENIIDESGMPKERFSAEFPKEGPSILRIQQVVRGDSAAYFCASSPVSREETQYFGPGTRLLVL.

The chain links TRBV6-5 to TRBJ2-7, with D tentatively TRBD2 (6 bases). V shed 6 bases and J shed 5 bases, with 17 bases lying between them. The CDR3 has 14 residues. Per germline, CDR1 MNHEY and CDR2 SVGAGI. CDR3 bases: TGTGCCAGCAGAAGGACTATATCTGGGCACGAGCAGTACTTC. It specifies CASRRTISGHEQYF.

The chain joins TRBV30 to TRBJ1-6; 7 bases match TRBD1. The CDR3 runs to 14 residues. Looked up from germline, CDR1 is GTSNPN and CDR2 is SVGIG (reference sequence). V lost 4 bases and J lost 5; bases outside the gene matches: 5. CDR3 sequence (DNA): TGTGCCTGGAACCGGGACAGCGATAATTCACCCCTCCACTTT. Protein product: CAWNRDSDNSPLHF.

This chain links TRBV27 with TRBJ2-2; 8 bases map to TRBD2. J gave up 5 bases and V 2 bases, and 7 bases lay outside the gene matches. The CDR3 totals 16 residues. Germline CDR1 reads MNHEY; CDR2 reads SMNVEV (reference sequence). CDR3 residues: CASSLPRRGGTGELFF. In DNA form, the CDR3 reads TGTGCCAGCAGTTTACCCCGCCGCGGGGGGACCGGGGAGCTGTTTTTT.

The chain recombines TRBV28 with TRBJ2-7; D might be TRBD2 (6 bases). V lost 4 bases, J lost 7 bases, and 20 bases lay in between. This CDR3 has 15 residues. Per the germline V gene, CDR1 is MDHEN and CDR2 is SYDVKM. CDR3 coding DNA: TGTGCCAGCAGTTCGATAGCGGAGGGAGTAAGTGAGCAGTACTTC. Translation gives CASSSIAEGVSEQYF.

The chain is built from TRBV27 and TRBJ2-5; D gene ambiguous. TRBJ2-7 matches the DNA end more closely, so the J call is doubtful. CDR1 is MNHEY, CDR2 SMNVEV, per germline (reference sequence). This CDR3 region has 13 residues. The DNA for the CDR3 is TGTGCCACCGGTCCTTCAGAGGTCTACGAGCAGTACTTC. Its protein product is CATGPSEVYEQYF.

This clone has more than one count but fewer than ten. V gene TRBV30 combines with J gene TRBJ2-7; D is perhaps TRBD2 (7 bases). This CDR3 spans 15 amino acids. CDR1 and CDR2 from the germline V gene are GTSNPN and SVGIG (reference sequence). V was shortened by 5 bases and J by 0 bases, with 17 bases between the two germline ends. The CDR3 DNA is TGTGCCTGGGGGGAGGGGGGAAGGAGCTCCTACGAGCAGTACTTC. Translated: CAWGEGGRSSYEQYF. Combining the CDR3 with reference TRBV30 and TRBJ2-7 gives the whole variable domain SQTIHQWPATLVQPVGSPLSLECTVEGTSNPNLYWYRQAAGRGLQLLFYSVGIGQISSEVPQNLSASRPQDRQFILSSKKLLLSDSGFYLCAWGEGGRSSYEQYFGPGTRLTVT.

The V call is TRBV19, the J call TRBJ2-3; the match to TRBD2 covers 7 bases. Germline CDR1 LNHDA, CDR2 SQIVND (reference sequence). V dropped 10 bases and J dropped 5; count of bases not matched to a gene: 12. This CDR3 region has 14 residues. The CDR3 loop reads CATAGREFRDTQYF. In DNA, the CDR3 is TGTGCCACCGCCGGGCGGGAGTTCAGAGATACGCAGTATTTT.

The genes are TRBV7-2 and TRBJ2-1; weak D call: TRBD1 (6 bases). V lost 4 bases, J lost 8 bases, and 9 bases lay in between. Germline loops: CDR1 SGHTA, CDR2 FQGNSA. This CDR3 region has 12 residues. The CDR3 sequence: CASSSAGDEQFF. The CDR3, as DNA: TGTGCCAGCAGCTCTGCAGGGGATGAGCAGTTCTTC.

V gene TRBV14 combines with J gene TRBJ1-1, with 8 bases aligning to TRBD1. Germline lookup yields CDR1 SGHDN and CDR2 FVKESK. The CDR3 spans 16 residues. The V gene end was trimmed by 1 base and the J gene end by 3 bases; junction bases not matched to a gene: 7. DNA of the CDR3: TGTGCCAGCAGCCAAGTCGGCAGGGGGCGTTACACTGAAGCTTTCTTT. Protein: CASSQVGRGRYTEAFF. Full variable domain (missing parts from reference TRBV14 and TRBJ1-1): EAGVTQFPSHSVIEKGQTVTLRCDPISGHDNLYWYRRVMGKEIKFLLHFVKESKQDESGMPNNRFLAERTGGTYSTLKVQPAELEDSGVYFCASSQVGRGRYTEAFFGQGTRLTVV.

This clone came up a few times. V gene TRBV28 combines with J gene TRBJ2-7; possibly TRBD1 for D (6 bases). CDR1 and CDR2 (germline): MDHEN, SYDVKM. V lost 4 bases to trimming and J lost 5 bases, with 21 bases between them. This CDR3 spans 16 amino acids. The CDR3 sequence: CASSYIIGQGSHEQYF. CDR3 DNA sequence: TGTGCCAGCAGTTATATTATAGGGCAGGGGTCCCACGAGCAGTACTTC.

J is TRBJ2-7 and V is TRBV6-1; maybe TRBD1 (5 bases). Between the trimmed V and J ends, which lost 1 base and 0 bases, there was a span of 7 bases. Per germline, CDR1 MNHNS and CDR2 SASEGT. There are 14 residues in the CDR3. The CDR3 sequence is CASSEVTASYEQYF. The CDR3 nucleotides read TGTGCCAGCAGTGAAGTGACAGCCTCCTACGAGCAGTACTTC.